Listed below are T cell receptor beta chains from one sample, sequenced in a study of shared clonotypes between healthy human individuals. This table comes from immunoSEQ multiplex PCR, and its TCRdb copy is limited to in-frame clones, with some not included. This table holds 1.6 million or so clones, approximately 97% found once. The sequenced sample consisted of naive CD4+ T cells sorted from blood. Receptors originate from a man aged 30 to 45 in good health. Both conserved end residues are part of each CDR3. A D gene is named only where the DNA matches it firmly. Clone size appears in some rows only: once, few, many, or a class for an expanded clone.

TRBV4-3	.	14	TRBJ2-3	.	TGCGCCAGCAGCCAAAGTCTTCGCGTAGATACGCAGTATTTT	CASSQSLRVDTQYF
TRBV4-1	.	16	TRBJ1-1	.	TGCGCCAGCAGCCAAGTCCCGTCGGGGGCCCTGGGGGGAGCTTTCTTT	CASSQVPSGALGGAFF
TRBV18	.	15	TRBJ1-2	.	TGTGCCAGCTCACCACGGGAGGGTACTTACTATGGCTACACCTTC	CASSPREGTYYGYTF
TRBV7-9	once	17	TRBJ1-4	TRBD1	TGTGCCAGCAGCTTAGCTCGCGGACAGGGAAAAAATGAAAAACTGTTTTTT	CASSLARGQGKNEKLFF
TRBV10-3	.	14	TRBJ2-7	TRBD1	TGTGCCATCAGTGAGCTGGGACAGGGTTACGAGCAGTACTTC	CAISELGQGYEQYF
TRBV11-2	.	17	TRBJ2-7	TRBD2	TGTGCCAGCAGCTTAACGAGGTTAGCGGGACTCCAATACGAGCAGTACTTC	CASSLTRLAGLQYEQYF
TRBV7-6	.	12	TRBJ2-6	.	TGTGCCAGCAGCTTAAAGTCCCACGTCCTGACTTTC	CASSLKSHVLTF
TRBV7-2	.	14	TRBJ1-1	.	TGTGCCAGCAGGTTCATTAGGGGTGGCACTGAAGCTTTCTTT	CASRFIRGGTEAFF
TRBV7-9	.	16	TRBJ2-2	TRBD2	TGTGCCAGCAGCTTAGCCCTAGCGGAGAACACCGGGGAGCTGTTTTTT	CASSLALAENTGELFF
TRBV5-8	.	15	TRBJ2-7	.	TGTGCCAGCAGCCGAAGCCCTACGTCAGGTTACGAGCAGTACTTC	CASSRSPTSGYEQYF
TRBV11-3	.	13	TRBJ2-1	.	TGTGCCAGCAGCTTATTCAGGGGGGATGAGCAGTTCTTC	CASSLFRGDEQFF
TRBV7-2	.	15	TRBJ2-2	.	TGTGCCAGTCGGAGAATAGGTCCCAGGACCGGGGAGCTGTTTTTT	CASRRIGPRTGELFF
TRBV5-1	.	15	TRBJ2-2	.	TGCGCCAGCAGCCCGCGCGGGACGAACACCGGGGAGCTGTTTTTT	CASSPRGTNTGELFF
TRBV7-3	.	15	TRBJ2-1	.	TGTGCCAGCAGCTTAGGAGGGGGCTCCTACAATGAGCAGTTCTTC	CASSLGGGSYNEQFF
TRBV2	.	13	TRBJ1-3	.	TGTGCCAGCAGTGTACTCGCGGGAAACACCATATATTTT	CASSVLAGNTIYF
TRBV25-1	.	14	TRBJ2-3	.	TGTGCCAGCACCCCTTTCTCCCCCACAGATACGCAGTATTTT	CASTPFSPTDTQYF
TRBV18	.	14	TRBJ2-2	.	TGTGCCAGCTCACTAGCCGGGTTGGCCGGGGAGCTGTTTTTT	CASSLAGLAGELFF
TRBV9	.	21	TRBJ1-4	TRBD1	TGTGCCAGCAGCGTAGACCCCAGTCCCGGGACAGGGGAGACAACTAATGAAAAACTGTTTTTT	CASSVDPSPGTGETTNEKLFF
TRBV27	.	15	TRBJ2-2	.	TGTGCCAGCAGTTTGGTAACTTTAGAGTCCGGGGAGCTGTTTTTT	CASSLVTLESGELFF
TRBV10-3	.	13	TRBJ1-3	.	TGTGCCACCGACCCAGTGGACGGAAACACCATATATTTT	CATDPVDGNTIYF
TRBV7-3	.	15	TRBJ2-5	.	TGTGCCAGCATTCCCAACCGGCGGAGGTGCGGGACCCAGTACTTC	CASIPNRRRCGTQYF